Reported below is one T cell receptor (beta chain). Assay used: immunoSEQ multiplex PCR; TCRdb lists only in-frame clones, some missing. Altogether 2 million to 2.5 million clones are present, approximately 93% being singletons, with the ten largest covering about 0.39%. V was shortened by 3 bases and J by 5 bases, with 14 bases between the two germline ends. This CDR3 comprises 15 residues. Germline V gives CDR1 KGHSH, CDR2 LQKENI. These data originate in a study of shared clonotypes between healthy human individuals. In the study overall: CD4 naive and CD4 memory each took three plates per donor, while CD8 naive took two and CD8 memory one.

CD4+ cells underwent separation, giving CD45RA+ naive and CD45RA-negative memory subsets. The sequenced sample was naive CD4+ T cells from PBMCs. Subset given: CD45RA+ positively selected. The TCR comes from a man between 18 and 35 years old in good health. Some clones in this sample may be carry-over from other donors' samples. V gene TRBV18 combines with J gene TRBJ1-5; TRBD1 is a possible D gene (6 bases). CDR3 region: CASSPRTVRDQPQHF. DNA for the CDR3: TGTGCCAGCTCACCGCGGACAGTGCGAGATCAGCCCCAGCATTTT. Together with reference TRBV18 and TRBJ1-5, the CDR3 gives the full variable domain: NAGVMQNPRHLVRRRGQEARLRCSPMKGHSHVYWYRQLPEEGLKFMVYLQKENIIDESGMPKERFSAEFPKEGPSILRIQQVVRGDSAAYFCASSPRTVRDQPQHFGDGTRLSIL.